This T cell receptor beta chain derives from a study of CD4 T cells in relation to SARS-CoV-2 and coronaviruses. Study at large: TCR beta CDR3s were sequenced after approximately ten-day antigen culture of PBMCs. The HLA restriction of the shared crossreactive spike epitopes was mapped.

Unexposed donor CD4+ T cells date from about 2011-2018, before the COVID-19 pandemic. CD4+ T cells were isolated from the cells after 10 days of culture. Unexposed-donor CD4+ T cells were probed with SARS-CoV-2 S/N and four cold-coronavirus spikes, cells permitting. A word on this clone: Antigen unknown.

Between the trimmed V and J ends, which lost 3 bases and 2 bases, there was a span of 16 bases. The CDR3 contains 17 residues. CDR1 is LNHDA, CDR2 SQIVND, per germline (reference sequence). TCRdb's table, derived via immunoSEQ multiplex PCR, lists solely in-frame clones and lacks some. The sample holds around 25,000 clones, less than 85% seen once. This chain links TRBV19 with TRBJ2-2, with D unclear. Sample: CD4+ T cells from PBMCs, cultured in vitro. This clonotype originated in a human donor in good health. CDR3 in DNA: TGTGCCAGTAGTATGGATCGAGTAGGGCTTAACACCGGGGAGCTGTTTTTT. Translation: CASSMDRVGLNTGELFF. Combining the CDR3 with reference TRBV19 and TRBJ2-2 gives the whole variable domain DGGITQSPKYLFRKEGQNVTLSCEQNLNHDAMYWYRQDPGQGLRLIYYSQIVNDFQKGDIAEGYSVSREKKESFPLTVTSAQKNPTAFYLCASSMDRVGLNTGELFFGEGSRLTVL.